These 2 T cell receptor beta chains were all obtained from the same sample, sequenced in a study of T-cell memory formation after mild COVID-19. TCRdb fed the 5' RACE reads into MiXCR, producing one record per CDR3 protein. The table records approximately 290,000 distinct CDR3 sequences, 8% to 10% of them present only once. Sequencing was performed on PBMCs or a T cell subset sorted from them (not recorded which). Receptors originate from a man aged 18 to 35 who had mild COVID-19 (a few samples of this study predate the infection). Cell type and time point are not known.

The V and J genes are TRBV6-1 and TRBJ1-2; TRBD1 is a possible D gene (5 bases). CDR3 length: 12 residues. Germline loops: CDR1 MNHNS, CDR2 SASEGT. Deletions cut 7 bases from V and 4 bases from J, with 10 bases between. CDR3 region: CASIPGTYGYTF. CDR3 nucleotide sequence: TGTGCCAGCATTCCCGGGACCTATGGCTACACCTTC.

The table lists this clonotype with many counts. This chain's CDR3 is CASSLTGYGYTF. The CDR3 DNA sequence: TGTGCCAGCAGTTTAACGGGTTATGGCTACACCTTC. The chain has TRBV7-2 and TRBJ1-2; no clear D gene. Germline values: CDR1 SGHTA, CDR2 FQGNSA. V was pared by 6 bases and J by 5 bases, with 10 bases between. The CDR3 totals 12 residues.